This TCR beta chain appears in the sequencing data of a study of blood T cell repertoires in COVID-19. In the study overall: Acute and convalescent COVID-19 specimens originated in the United States, Italy and Spain.

Original data processing: The assay estimated nucleated cells by amplifying reference gene primers. Profiling relied on immunoSEQ multiplex PCR, and the TCRdb table lists in-frame clones only, not all of them. V and J calls and clone size are as listed in that table; D and trimming were resolved from the DNA. The table includes 350,000 to 550,000 clones, around nine tenths detected once. This CDR3 is 13 amino acids long. Germline CDR1 SGHNT, CDR2 YYREEE (reference sequence). Deletions cut 0 bases from V and 2 bases from J, with 6 bases between. Enrolled through a virtual design, the participants were between roughly 18 and 100 years of age and came from about two dozen US areas. Cohort placement rested on clinical history that participants reported themselves.

The source material was PBMCs or T cells enriched from blood (not recorded which). The clonotype was recovered from a woman under 30 with acute COVID-19. V and J are TRBV5-4 and TRBJ2-7, with a possible D match to TRBD1 (6 bases). CDR3 protein: CASSLDRAYEQYF. The DNA of the CDR3 is TGTGCCAGCAGCTTGGACAGGGCCTACGAGCAGTACTTC.